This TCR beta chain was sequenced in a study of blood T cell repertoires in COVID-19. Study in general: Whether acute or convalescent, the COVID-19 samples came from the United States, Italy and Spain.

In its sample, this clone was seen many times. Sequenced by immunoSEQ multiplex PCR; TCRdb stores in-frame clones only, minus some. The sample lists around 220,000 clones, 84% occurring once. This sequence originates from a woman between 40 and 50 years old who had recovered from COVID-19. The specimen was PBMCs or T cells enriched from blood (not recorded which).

The CDR3 DNA follows: TGCGCCAGCAGCCAAGCGGCAGGGAGGTTGTTTGGCTACACCTTC. This sequence encodes CASSQAAGRLFGYTF. The rearrangement uses TRBV4-1 and TRBJ1-2, with TRBD1 as a possible D gene (5 bases). This CDR3 comprises 15 residues. The V end lost 1 base, the J end lost 7 bases, and 16 bases lay between the germline ends. Germline V gene sequence: CDR1 MGHRA, CDR2 YSYEKL.